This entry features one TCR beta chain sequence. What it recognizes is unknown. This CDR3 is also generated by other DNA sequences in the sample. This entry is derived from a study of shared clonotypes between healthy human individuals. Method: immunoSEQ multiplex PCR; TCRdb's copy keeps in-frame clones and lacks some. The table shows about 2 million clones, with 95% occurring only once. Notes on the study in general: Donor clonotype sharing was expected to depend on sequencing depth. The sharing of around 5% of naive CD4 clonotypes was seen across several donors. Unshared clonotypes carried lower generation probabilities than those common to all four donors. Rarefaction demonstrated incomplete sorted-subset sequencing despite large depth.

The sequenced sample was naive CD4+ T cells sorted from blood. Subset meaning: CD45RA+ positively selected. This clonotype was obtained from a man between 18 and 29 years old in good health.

The CDR3 DNA sequence: TGTGCCAGCACGGGGACAGAGACCTACGAGCAGTACTTC. It encodes CASTGTETYEQYF. The chain has TRBV6-5 and TRBJ2-7; 7 nucleotides agree with TRBD1. The CDR3 extends over 13 amino acids. With 7 bases clipped from V and 2 bases from J, the junction kept 5 bases outside the gene matches. CDR1 and CDR2 (germline): MNHEY, SVGAGI.